The 14 T cell receptor beta chains below come from one sample, sequenced in a study of T cells expressing NK-cell markers. No DNA is given; TCRdb re-called the 5' RACE reads and lists each CDR3 protein once. The sample includes approximately 460,000 distinct CDR3 sequences. The sequenced material came from blood T cells: a sorted CD56 or NKG2C T cell subset, CD4+ or CD8+ T cells, or bulk PBMC T cells (not recorded which). The receptors shown here come from a woman aged 18 to 69 in good health.

This CDR3 reads CASSQRGSAAEQFF. V and J are TRBV4-3 and TRBJ2-1. Germline-derived CDR1 and CDR2 are LGHNA and YSLEER. The length of the CDR3 is 14 residues.

The rearrangement links TRBV12-3 or TRBV12-4 to TRBJ2-3; TCRdb selects TRBD2, and the lack of DNA leaves this call unchecked. This CDR3 is 15 amino acids long. The CDR3 is CASSQLAGNTDTQYF.

The V gene is TRBV12-3 or TRBV12-4, the J gene TRBJ1-1; the D call from TCRdb, TRBD1, cannot be confirmed without DNA. This CDR3 is 13 amino acids long. CDR3 residues: CASSTDSNTEAFF.

The rearrangement joins TRBV9 to TRBJ2-2; without DNA, the TCRdb call of TRBD2 cannot be checked. Germline CDR1 SGDLS, CDR2 YYNGEE. The CDR3 has 16 residues. The CDR3 protein is CASSGRLAGNTGELFF.

The CDR3 spells CSARGPRLYQPQHF. The gene calls are TRBV20-1 and TRBJ1-5. The CDR3 is 14 residues long. Germline-derived CDR1 and CDR2 are DFQATT and SNEGSKA (reference sequence).

The J gene is TRBJ2-2, the V gene TRBV7-9. CDR1 SEHNR and CDR2 FQNEAQ come from the germline V gene (reference sequence). The CDR3 consists of 15 residues. The CDR3 loop is CASSLVRQNTGELFF.

This chain links TRBV7-2 with TRBJ2-3; with no DNA, the TCRdb D assignment of TRBD1 cannot be verified. Germline CDR1 is SGHTA and CDR2 is FQGNSA. The CDR3 loop spans 14 amino acids. CDR3 loop: CASSPRTGGNTQYF.

The V gene is TRBV24-1, the J gene TRBJ2-2; the D gene TCRdb calls, TRBD1, cannot be checked with no DNA. Germline V gene lookup returns CDR1 KGHDR and CDR2 SFDVKD. CDR3 size: 16 residues. The CDR3 reads CATSDSGTKNTGELFF.

V and J are TRBV6-5 and TRBJ2-5. Germline V gives CDR1 MNHEY, CDR2 SVGAGI. This CDR3 contains 13 residues. The CDR3 region is CASSYSVAETQYF.

This chain joins TRBV20-1 and TRBJ1-3; TCRdb's assignment of TRBD1 cannot be checked, as there is no DNA. Germline values: CDR1 DFQATT, CDR2 SNEGSKA (reference sequence). CDR3 size: 14 residues. The CDR3 reads CSAPPSGAGNTIYF.

V gene TRBV6-2 or TRBV6-3 combines with J gene TRBJ1-1; TCRdb's D gene call, TRBD1, goes unchecked for lack of DNA. The CDR3 spans 13 residues. Germline V gene lookup returns CDR1 MNHEY and CDR2 SVGEGT. The CDR3 is CASSSQTVTEAFF.

CDR3 residues: CASSVAVTGGNTIYF. The rearrangement joins TRBV9 to TRBJ1-3. This CDR3 spans 15 amino acids. The germline V gene encodes CDR1 SGDLS and CDR2 YYNGEE.

This chain uses TRBV6-5 with TRBJ1-2; the D call from TCRdb, TRBD1, cannot be confirmed without DNA. CDR3 size: 16 residues. Germline CDR1 reads MNHEY; CDR2 reads SVGAGI. Here the CDR3 reads CASRIPGTRRNYGYTF.

CDR3 protein: CSARDEGVKGTEAFF. The J gene is TRBJ1-1, the V gene TRBV20-1; TCRdb reports TRBD1, a call that lacks DNA to check it against. The germline V gene encodes CDR1 DFQATT and CDR2 SNEGSKA (reference sequence). This CDR3 contains 15 residues.